This is a list of T cell receptor beta chains from one sample in a study of human T cells and chemical hapten exposure. In TCRdb, the RACE reads were re-called with MiXCR into one record per CDR3 protein. Here the sample spans around 110,000 distinct CDR3 sequences, roughly an eighth being singletons. Sequences were derived from whole blood, sampled in connection with sensitization to the hapten diphenylcyclopropenone (DPC). The origin of the receptors is a woman aged 45-65 years with alopecia areata. Some clones in this sample may be carry-over from other donors' samples. Both conserved end residues are part of each CDR3. The order of the fields is J gene, D gene, V gene, CDR3 protein. A D gene is named only where the DNA matches it firmly.

TRBJ2-7	NA	TRBV28	CASSPRDIRSYEQYF
TRBJ1-5	TRBD1	TRBV28	CATGTVNQPQHF
TRBJ1-1	NA	TRBV4-3	CASSQVRGGNTEAFF
TRBJ2-3	TRBD2	TRBV7-8	CASRASGPLSTDTQYF
TRBJ1-3	NA	TRBV7-6	CASSLHDRPSGNTIYF
TRBJ2-2	NA	TRBV7-6	CASSLVQNTGELFF
TRBJ2-7	NA	TRBV20-1	CSARPGVHEQYF
TRBJ2-3	NA	TRBV12-3/TRBV12-4	CASTPRGAVADTQYF
TRBJ1-5	NA	TRBV19	CASGQGINQPQHF
TRBJ2-2	NA	TRBV28	CASSTTEGLTGELFF
TRBJ2-1	NA	TRBV29-1	CSVGYYQGLNEQFF
TRBJ1-5	NA	TRBV28	CASSFYIDQPQHF
TRBJ2-7	TRBD1	TRBV7-9	CASSSRTGADYEQYF
TRBJ2-7	NA	TRBV27	CASSSTPARPTYEQYF
TRBJ1-2	TRBD1	TRBV5-5	CASSRQGQEHGYTF
TRBJ2-3	TRBD2	TRBV11-2	CASSPRLAGRPDTQYF
TRBJ2-7	NA	TRBV29-1	CSVVQQHSYEQYF
TRBJ2-4	TRBD2	TRBV4-3	CASSQDLAGYKNIQYF